The clone carrying this T cell receptor beta chain was seen a few times. This specimen belongs to a study of human T cells and chemical hapten exposure. Trimming stripped 5 bases from V and 7 bases from J, with 14 bases between. Germline V CDR1 and CDR2: MNHEY, SMNVEV (reference sequence). This CDR3 comprises 14 residues. Time point in this sample: healthy volunteer bleed at 6 weeks. Whole blood that had not been fractionated was the source of extracted total RNA. Single cDNA molecules in the library carried unique molecular identifiers attached during preparation. TCRdb re-called the RACE reads with MiXCR, one entry per CDR3 protein. Of 65,000 to 95,000 distinct CDR3 sequences listed, about 8.6% are singletons.

Sequenced material: whole blood. This receptor was identified in a female donor in good health. Some clones in this sample may be carry-over from other donors' samples. The rearrangement joins TRBV27 to TRBJ2-2; tentative D call: TRBD2 (5 bases). CDR3 protein: CASSVRRSGGELFF. The DNA of the CDR3 is TGTGCCAGCAGTGTTAGGAGGTCAGGCGGGGAGCTGTTTTTT.